One and the same sample provided the 30 T cell receptor beta chains below, sequenced in a study of shared clonotypes between healthy human individuals. Assay: immunoSEQ multiplex PCR; the TCRdb copy retains only in-frame clones and omits some. The table shows millions of clones, with more than 90% occurring only once. Sequencing used naive CD4+ T cells sorted from blood. Subset: CD45RA+ positively selected. These receptor sequences come from a young man in good health.

The genes are TRBV27 and TRBJ1-1; maybe TRBD1 (6 bases). This CDR3 is built from 14 residues. The V end was cut by 5 bases, the J end by 0 bases, with 10 bases between. Germline-derived CDR1 and CDR2 are MNHEY and SMNVEV (reference sequence). The CDR3: CASSPDRMNTEAFF. Here the CDR3 DNA reads TGTGCCAGCAGTCCCGACAGGATGAACACTGAAGCTTTCTTT.

The gene calls are TRBV11-3 and TRBJ2-7, with TRBD2 matching over 13 bases. The CDR3 is 17 residues long. After removal of 5 bases from V and 7 bases from J, the junction contained 14 bases not matched to a gene. CDR1 and CDR2 (germline): SGHNT, YENEEA. The CDR3 spells CASSPRLAGGIQGEQYF. CDR3 coding DNA: TGTGCCAGCAGCCCGCGACTAGCGGGAGGCATTCAGGGGGAGCAGTACTTC.

Only one count was recorded for this clone. The V gene is TRBV18, the J gene TRBJ2-7; TRBD2 aligns across 10 bases. With V trimmed by 0 bases and J by 6 bases, 5 bases remained unmatched. This CDR3 is 15 amino acids long. CDR1 KGHSH and CDR2 LQKENI come from the germline V gene. CDR3 DNA: TGTGCCAGCTCACCACCCCTAGCGGGAGCGAGCGAGCAGTACTTC. Translating gives CASSPPLAGASEQYF.

This sequence joins TRBV28 and TRBJ1-2, with 7 nucleotides matching TRBD1. The CDR3 is 12 residues long. V lost 5 bases, J lost 6 bases, and 3 bases stayed unmatched. Germline lookup yields CDR1 MDHEN and CDR2 SYDVKM. The CDR3: CASSVQGNGYTF. The CDR3 bases are TGTGCCAGCAGTGTACAGGGGAATGGCTACACCTTC.

The rearrangement uses TRBV7-3 and TRBJ2-1; 10 bases fit TRBD2. The CDR3 has 14 residues. Per the germline V gene, CDR1 is SGHTA and CDR2 is FQGTGA. Germline trimming cut 3 bases from V and 9 bases from J; bases unmatched to any gene: 5. CDR3 protein: CASSFSGGAGEQFF. As DNA, the CDR3 is TGTGCCAGCAGCTTCAGCGGGGGGGCCGGTGAGCAGTTCTTC.

The rearrangement joins TRBV2 to TRBJ2-7; 12 bases fit TRBD2. The germline gives CDR1 SNHLY, CDR2 FYNNEI. V gave up 6 bases and J gave up 4 bases; unmatched junction bases: 7. The CDR3 is 15 residues long. CDR3 DNA: TGTGCCAGCAGGGCCCGACTAGCGGGAGCATACGAGCAGTACTTC. Translation gives CASRARLAGAYEQYF. The variable domain in full, with the rest retrieved from reference TRBV2 and TRBJ2-7, is EPEVTQTPSHQVTQMGQEVILRCVPISNHLYFYWYRQILGQKVEFLVSFYNNEISEKSEIFDDQFSVERPDGSNFTLKIRSTKLEDSAMYFCASRARLAGAYEQYFGPGTRLTVT.

This rearrangement joins TRBV7-9 to TRBJ1-2, with TRBD1 matching over 10 bases. CDR3 size: 16 residues. Trimming took 4 bases from V and 6 from J; bases not matched to a gene: 11. CDR1 and CDR2 (germline): SEHNR, FQNEAQ (reference sequence). The CDR3 spells CASSSAPGQGFNGYTF. For the CDR3, the DNA is TGTGCCAGCAGCTCAGCCCCGGGACAGGGGTTCAATGGCTACACCTTC. The full variable domain, rest sourced from reference TRBV7-9 and TRBJ1-2, is DTGVSQNPRHKITKRGQNVTFRCDPISEHNRLYWYRQTLGQGPEFLTYFQNEAQLEKSRLLSDRFSAERPKGSFSTLEIQRTEQGDSAMYLCASSSAPGQGFNGYTFGSGTRLTVV.

The chain has TRBV15 and TRBJ2-2; D perhaps matches TRBD2 (6 bases). From germline, CDR1 is LNHNV and CDR2 YYDKDF (reference sequence). The CDR3 has 15 amino acids. The V and J ends lost 0 bases and 5 bases respectively, with 10 bases between them. CDR3 region: CATSRDLGGTGELFF. The CDR3 DNA follows: TGTGCCACCAGCAGAGATCTCGGAGGGACCGGGGAGCTGTTTTTT. Together with reference TRBV15 and TRBJ2-2, the CDR3 gives the full variable domain: DAMVIQNPRYQVTQFGKPVTLSCSQTLNHNVMYWYQQKSSQAPKLLFHYYDKDFNNEADTPDNFQSRRPNTSFCFLDIRSPGLGDTAMYLCATSRDLGGTGELFFGEGSRLTVL.

The rearrangement uses TRBV14 and TRBJ1-5; TRBD1 matches at 8 bases. Germline V gives CDR1 SGHDN, CDR2 FVKESK. With V trimmed by 4 bases and J by 0 bases, 11 bases remained unmatched. The CDR3 runs to 18 residues. The CDR3 DNA sequence: TGTGCCAGCAGCCCGTGGGGCCGGGACAGGTATAGCAATCAGCCCCAGCATTTT. This encodes CASSPWGRDRYSNQPQHF.

The J gene is TRBJ2-3, the V gene TRBV6-5; 11 bases are a match to TRBD2. The CDR3 is 15 amino acids. After removal of 5 bases from V and 3 bases from J, the junction contained 4 bases not matched to a gene. Per germline, CDR1 MNHEY and CDR2 SVGAGI. The CDR3 DNA reads TGTGCCAGCAGTGCCGGGACTAGCGGAACAGATACGCAGTATTTT. Residues: CASSAGTSGTDTQYF.

The rearrangement joins TRBV28 to TRBJ2-5; 9 bases are shared with TRBD2. Germline CDR1 MDHEN, CDR2 SYDVKM. The CDR3 is 15 amino acids. The J segment lost 4 bases and the V segment lost 6 bases, leaving 9 bases of the junction unmatched. CDR3 loop: CASRGGGLALETQYF. The CDR3 DNA reads TGTGCCAGCAGAGGAGGAGGACTAGCGTTAGAGACCCAGTACTTC.

V and J are TRBV5-6 and TRBJ1-1; 8 nucleotides align to TRBD1. Trimming took 1 base from V and 4 from J; bases not matched to a gene: 15. Germline CDR1 is SGHDT and CDR2 is YYEEEE. This CDR3 spans 18 amino acids. CDR3 residues: CASSLSLQGAMRSTEAFF. Here the CDR3 DNA reads TGTGCCAGCAGCTTGAGCCTGCAGGGGGCAATGCGGAGCACTGAAGCTTTCTTT.

This clone was found once. The genes are TRBV9 and TRBJ2-2; 11 positions agree with TRBD1. The germline V gene has CDR1 SGDLS and CDR2 YYNGEE. CDR3 size: 16 residues. V shed 3 bases and J 5 bases; nucleotides not matched to a gene: 6. CDR3 in DNA: TGTGCCAGCAGCGCCGCCGGGACAGGGGGGACCGGGGAGCTGTTTTTT. Translated: CASSAAGTGGTGELFF.

The chain has TRBV5-4 and TRBJ2-1; 10 bases align to TRBD2. After removal of 4 bases from V and 6 bases from J, the junction contained 13 bases not matched to a gene. Germline V lookup: CDR1 SGHNT, CDR2 YYREEE (reference sequence). This CDR3 spans 17 amino acids. CDR3 nucleotide sequence: TGTGCCAGCAGCACAACCTTAATAAGCGGGGGGGCCAATGAGCAGTTCTTC. As protein: CASSTTLISGGANEQFF.

J is TRBJ1-1 and V is TRBV18; tentative D call: TRBD1 (5 bases). CDR1 is KGHSH and CDR2 is LQKENI in the germline V gene. The CDR3 loop spans 14 amino acids. Trimming pared 3 bases from V and 6 bases from J, leaving 14 bases between. The CDR3 nucleotides are TGTGCCAGCTCACCCAGAGGGGAAGGGGCTGAAGCTTTCTTT. It is translated as CASSPRGEGAEAFF.

This clone was recorded once. The J gene is TRBJ2-3, the V gene TRBV11-2; 8 bases fit TRBD2. This CDR3 comprises 17 residues. Looked up from germline, CDR1 is SGHAT and CDR2 is FQNNGV. V lost 8 bases, J lost 2 bases, and 15 bases stayed unmatched. Written as DNA, the CDR3 is TGTGCCAGCCGGACCCTTACCTGGCGGGAGGCCACAGATACGCAGTATTTT. Amino acids: CASRTLTWREATDTQYF.

This chain joins TRBV5-1 and TRBJ1-2; 11 nucleotides agree with TRBD1. V lost 4 bases and J lost 0; bases outside the gene matches: 8. Per germline, CDR1 SGHRS and CDR2 YFSETQ. The CDR3 extends over 17 amino acids. In DNA, the CDR3 is TGCGCCAGCAGCGTTCGGGACAGGGGGGCTGCTAACTATGGCTACACCTTC. Residues: CASSVRDRGAANYGYTF.

The V gene is TRBV28, the J gene TRBJ1-6; TRBD1 matches 7 bases. CDR1 and CDR2 (germline): MDHEN, SYDVKM. This CDR3 spans 14 amino acids. After removal of 7 bases from V and 14 bases from J, the junction contained 14 bases not matched to a gene. The CDR3 spells CASNPQGTLGTLHF. CDR3 nucleotide sequence: TGTGCCAGCAATCCACAGGGGACCCTCGGGACCCTCCACTTT.

The V call is TRBV2, the J call TRBJ1-5; D is perhaps TRBD1 (6 bases). Germline assignment: CDR1 SNHLY and CDR2 FYNNEI. V was shortened by 3 bases and J by 9 bases, with 18 bases between the two germline ends. CDR3 size: 15 residues. CDR3 sequence: CASSDEAGAGRPQHF. For the CDR3, the DNA is TGTGCCAGCAGTGATGAGGCAGGGGCGGGGAGGCCCCAGCATTTT.

This chain connects TRBV18 to TRBJ1-2; D gene uncertain. The CDR3 has 15 residues. V lost 0 bases to trimming and J lost 2 bases, with 10 bases between them. CDR1 is KGHSH and CDR2 is LQKENI in the germline V gene. CDR3 DNA: TGTGCCAGCTCACCACCGACGAGGTCGAACTATGGCTACACCTTC. This sequence encodes CASSPPTRSNYGYTF.

The genes are TRBV6-6 and TRBJ1-4, with D maybe TRBD1 (6 bases). Per germline, CDR1 MNHNY and CDR2 SVGAGI (reference sequence). The ends were cut back, 2 bases at V and 8 bases at J, with 12 bases in the middle. The CDR3 spans 14 residues. The CDR3, as DNA: TGTGCCAGCAGTTACGGGGGGCGCGTGGAAAAACTGTTTTTT. Residues: CASSYGGRVEKLFF.

The genes are TRBV6-5 and TRBJ2-7; D is unresolved. Germline CDR1 MNHEY, CDR2 SVGAGI. The CDR3 is made up of 13 amino acids. Trimming took off 6 bases at V and 7 bases at J, with 16 bases between the two ends. CDR3 in amino acids: CASSIPGSLEQYF. The DNA for the CDR3 is TGTGCCAGCAGCATACCCGGAAGTTTGGAGCAGTACTTC.

V usage is TRBV2 and J usage is TRBJ2-1, with 9 bases lining up with TRBD2. Per germline, CDR1 SNHLY and CDR2 FYNNEI. V dropped 6 bases and J dropped 5; count of bases not matched to a gene: 11. The CDR3 runs to 16 residues. The CDR3 bases are TGTGCCAGCAGACCAAGAGCGGGAGGCTGGGACAATGAGCAGTTCTTC. Translating it yields CASRPRAGGWDNEQFF.

This clone was observed a single time. This CDR3 is CASSVGPAGGADTQYF. As DNA, the CDR3 is TGTGCCAGCAGCGTAGGTCCAGCGGGGGGTGCGGATACGCAGTATTTT. J is TRBJ2-3 and V is TRBV9; 9 bases map to TRBD2. V shed 0 bases and J 6 bases; nucleotides not matched to a gene: 8. Germline loops: CDR1 SGDLS, CDR2 YYNGEE. The CDR3 covers 16 residues.

The chain has TRBV9 and TRBJ1-2; no clear D. V was pared by 4 bases and J by 3 bases, with 13 bases between. This CDR3 is built from 14 residues. Germline lookup yields CDR1 SGDLS and CDR2 YYNGEE. This CDR3 reads CASSPPGNHYGYTF. CDR3 DNA: TGTGCCAGCAGCCCCCCGGGGAATCACTATGGCTACACCTTC.

Notes on this clone: Other DNA variants within this sample encode the same CDR3. The DNA for the CDR3 is TGTGCCAGCAGCCTCGTTACGGATACGCAGTATTTT. The encoded protein is CASSLVTDTQYF. This chain joins TRBV11-2 and TRBJ2-3; no clear D gene. V was clipped by 5 bases and J by 6 bases, with 9 bases between them. This CDR3 has 12 residues. The germline CDR1 and CDR2 sequences are SGHAT and FQNNGV. The full variable domain, in which reference TRBV11-2 and TRBJ2-3 provide the parts outside the CDR3, is EAGVAQSPRYKIIEKRQSVAFWCNPISGHATLYWYQQILGQGPKLLIQFQNNGVVDDSQLPKDRFSAERLKGVDSTLKIQPAKLEDSAVYLCASSLVTDTQYFGPGTRLTVL.

V is TRBV6-5 and J is TRBJ1-2, with D perhaps TRBD1 (5 bases). Germline V gene lookup returns CDR1 MNHEY and CDR2 SVGAGI. V was shortened by 8 bases and J by 8 bases, with 18 bases between the two germline ends. The CDR3 has 13 amino acids. CDR3 sequence: CASGRGQGVGYTF. The CDR3 nucleotides are TGTGCCAGCGGGCGTGGGCAGGGTGTAGGCTACACCTTC.

The chain joins TRBV12-5 to TRBJ2-5; 15 nucleotides line up with TRBD2. The CDR3 runs to 16 residues. After removal of 3 bases from V and 2 bases from J, the junction contained 1 base not matched to a gene. CDR1 and CDR2 from the germline V gene are LGHNT and FRNRAP. CDR3 DNA sequence: TGTGCTAGTGGTTTTGGACTAGCGGGGGGGCAAGAGACCCAGTACTTC. This translates into CASGFGLAGGQETQYF.

The CDR3 nucleotides read TGTGCCAGCTCACGAGCGGGAGCCCTAGATGAGCAGTTCTTC. It translates to CASSRAGALDEQFF. This sequence joins TRBV18 and TRBJ2-1; TRBD2 aligns across 8 bases. Germline-derived CDR1 and CDR2 are KGHSH and LQKENI. The CDR3 runs 14 residues. V shed 4 bases and J 8 bases; nucleotides not matched to a gene: 7.

This clone was seen only a few times. The chain uses TRBV6-6 and TRBJ1-5; a possible D gene is TRBD1 (5 bases). Deletions cut 6 bases from V and 6 bases from J, with 21 bases between. CDR3 length equals 16 residues. Germline-derived CDR1 and CDR2 are MNHNY and SVGAGI (reference sequence). This CDR3 is CASRTQRQSLFQPQHF. The CDR3 DNA reads TGTGCCAGCAGAACCCAGCGACAGAGCTTATTTCAGCCCCAGCATTTT.